The source of this T cell receptor beta chain is a study of shared clonotypes between healthy human individuals. The assay was carried out at the deep level. Each subset's genomic DNA was shared equally among a number of immunoSEQ plates. Using immunoSEQ multiplex PCR, the repertoire was profiled, and TCRdb retains in-frame clones only, with some absent. The table includes 150,000 to 200,000 clones, approximately 70% detected once. Within Nashville, Tennessee resided all donors, each a Caucasian adult. This CDR3 is 14 amino acids long. Per germline, CDR1 SGHAT and CDR2 FQNNGV. Trimming cost V 5 bases and J 5 bases, with 13 bases left between them.

The source of this sequence is a man aged 25-45 years in good health. Sequenced sample: memory CD4+ T cells sorted from blood. Subset in this sample: CD45RA-negative fraction. The V and J genes are TRBV11-2 and TRBJ2-1; D remains ambiguous. CDR3 sequence: CASSPLQRNNEQFF. In DNA form, the CDR3 reads TGTGCCAGCAGCCCTCTACAGAGGAACAATGAGCAGTTCTTC.